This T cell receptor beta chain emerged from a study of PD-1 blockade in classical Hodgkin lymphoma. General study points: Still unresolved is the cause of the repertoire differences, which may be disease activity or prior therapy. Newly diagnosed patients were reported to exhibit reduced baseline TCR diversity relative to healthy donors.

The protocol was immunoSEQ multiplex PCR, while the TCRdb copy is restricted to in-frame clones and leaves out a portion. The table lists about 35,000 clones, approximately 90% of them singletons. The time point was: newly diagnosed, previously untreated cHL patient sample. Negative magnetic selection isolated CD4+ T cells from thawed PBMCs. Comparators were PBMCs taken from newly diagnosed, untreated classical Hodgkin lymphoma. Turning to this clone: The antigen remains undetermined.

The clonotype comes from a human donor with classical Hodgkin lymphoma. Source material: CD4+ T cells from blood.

CDR3 DNA sequence: TGTGCCAGCAGCGTACTCGGCAGGATGGATGGCTACACCTTC. Protein: CASSVLGRMDGYTF. V gene TRBV9 combines with J gene TRBJ1-2, with D hard to call. Looked up from germline, CDR1 is SGDLS and CDR2 is YYNGEE. Trimming took off 1 base at V and 6 bases at J, with 13 bases between the two ends. This CDR3 contains 14 residues.